These 16 T cell receptor beta chains originate from one sample sequenced in a study of blood T cell repertoires in COVID-19 (dated by TCRdb to between 2020 and 2021). Library generation was performed with the immunoSEQ multiplex PCR assay. TCRdb stores this immuneACCESS table with in-frame sequences only. Part of the clones is absent; in the studies checked, under half of the shortfall reflects unresolved V genes, and no reason is known for the rest. The sample includes over 200,000 clones, with around nine tenths observed a single time. In total, the top ten clones hold 0.8% to 1% of the sample. The specimen sequenced was peripheral blood. Receptors were obtained from a man between 60 and 75 years old with COVID-19, enrolled during active disease.

This chain links TRBV7-8 with TRBJ1-1, with D maybe TRBD1 (5 bases). This CDR3 contains 15 residues. Germline values: CDR1 SGHVS, CDR2 FQNEAQ. V dropped 7 bases and J dropped 1 base, with 16 bases sitting between them. The CDR3 protein is CASNKRDQGNTEAFF. In DNA, the CDR3 is TGTGCCAGCAACAAAAGAGACCAGGGGAACACTGAAGCTTTCTTT.

The chain uses TRBV6-2 or TRBV6-3 and TRBJ1-2; 8 bases match TRBD1. Germline V gene sequence: CDR1 MNHEY, CDR2 SVGEGT. The CDR3 runs 16 residues. V lost 2 bases, J lost 3 bases, and 8 bases stayed unmatched. The CDR3 reads CASSYTDRASHYGYTF. Written as DNA, the CDR3 is TGTGCCAGCAGTTACACGGACAGGGCGTCTCACTATGGCTACACCTTC.

In this sample, this clone turned up once. Other nucleotide sequences from this sample produce the same CDR3. The chain is built from TRBV28 and TRBJ1-1; 9 bases agree with TRBD1. CDR1 and CDR2 (germline): MDHEN, SYDVKM. V lost 6 bases to trimming and J lost 1 base; unmatched junction nucleotides: 3. This CDR3 is 14 amino acids long. CDR3 coding DNA: TGTGCCAGCAGCTCGGGACAGGGGAACACTGAAGCTTTCTTT. As protein: CASSSGQGNTEAFF.

The rearrangement links TRBV5-1 to TRBJ2-1, with 10 bases that match TRBD1. Germline V gene data show CDR1 as SGHRS and CDR2 as YFSETQ. This CDR3 is 16 amino acids long. V lost 3 bases, J lost 6 bases, and 9 bases stayed unmatched. Written as DNA, the CDR3 is TGCGCCAGCAGCTGGACCGGGACAGGGGTAAGCAATGAGCAGTTCTTC. It encodes CASSWTGTGVSNEQFF.

This sequence joins TRBV29-1 and TRBJ2-1; D gene ambiguous. Germline CDR1 and CDR2: SQVTM and ANQGSEA. The CDR3 contains 12 residues. V was shortened by 7 bases and J by 5 bases, with 12 bases between the two germline ends. The CDR3 loop is CSGLAGHNEQFF. The CDR3 DNA follows: TGCAGCGGCTTGGCAGGCCACAATGAGCAGTTCTTC.

The genes are TRBV13 and TRBJ2-7, with 11 bases that match TRBD1. Germline V gene lookup returns CDR1 PRHDT and CDR2 FYEKMQ (reference sequence). The junction had 10 bases not matched to a gene; V was cut back by 5 bases and J by 4 bases. The CDR3 extends over 16 amino acids. CDR3 residues: CASSLGGGQGAYEQYF. CDR3 bases: TGTGCCAGCAGCCTCGGGGGAGGACAGGGGGCTTACGAGCAGTACTTC.

This rearrangement joins TRBV6-5 to TRBJ2-7; 11 bases line up with TRBD2. The CDR3 runs to 15 residues. CDR1 MNHEY and CDR2 SVGAGI come from the germline V gene. V was clipped by 4 bases and J by 6 bases; unmatched bases: 8. The CDR3 coding sequence is TGTGCCAGCAGTTTCCATAGCGGGGGGGCGAGCGAGCAGTACTTC. Protein: CASSFHSGGASEQYF.

This chain connects TRBV4-3 to TRBJ1-6, with 9 bases that match TRBD1. CDR1 is LGHNA and CDR2 is YSLEER in the germline V gene. CDR3 size: 19 residues. The J segment lost 10 bases and the V segment lost 0 bases, leaving 16 bases of the junction unmatched. CDR3: CASSQDQWDRVLLRSPLHF. CDR3 DNA sequence: TGCGCCAGCAGCCAAGATCAGTGGGACAGGGTGCTGTTGAGGTCACCCCTCCACTTT.

The chain combines TRBV5-4 with TRBJ1-6; 8 nucleotides agree with TRBD1. J gave up 9 bases and V 5 bases, and 10 bases lay outside the gene matches. CDR1 and CDR2 from the germline V gene are SGHNT and YYREEE (reference sequence). The CDR3 extends over 15 amino acids. CDR3 sequence (DNA): TGTGCCAGCAGTCGTACAGGGGGGCCGGGTTCACCCCTCCACTTT. It translates to CASSRTGGPGSPLHF.

This chain joins TRBV19 and TRBJ1-3; TRBD1 matches at 8 bases. The CDR3 has 14 residues. Germline loops: CDR1 LNHDA, CDR2 SQIVND (reference sequence). J was trimmed by 6 bases and V by 6 bases; bases with no gene match: 7. The CDR3 DNA is TGTGCCAGTAGGCCCGGGACAGGCTTAAACACCATATATTTT. Translated, it gives CASRPGTGLNTIYF.

The chain combines TRBV27 with TRBJ1-1, with TRBD1 identical over 8 bases. There are 14 residues in the CDR3. CDR1 is MNHEY and CDR2 is SMNVEV in the germline V gene (reference sequence). V dropped 5 bases and J dropped 4; count of bases not matched to a gene: 6. The CDR3 sequence: CASSHGQGSTEAFF. In nucleotides, the CDR3 is TGTGCCAGCAGTCATGGACAGGGATCCACTGAAGCTTTCTTT.

The chain recombines TRBV6-5 with TRBJ2-5; TRBD2 agrees at 10 bases. This CDR3 comprises 16 residues. CDR1 MNHEY and CDR2 SVGAGI come from the germline V gene. The V segment lost 1 base and the J segment 1 base; nucleotides outside the gene matches: 3. CDR3 sequence reads: CASSYWGTSVQETQYF. The DNA of the CDR3 is TGTGCCAGCAGTTACTGGGGGACTAGCGTCCAAGAGACCCAGTACTTC.

The rearrangement links TRBV6-1 to TRBJ2-7; 7 nucleotides line up with TRBD1. The germline CDR1 and CDR2 sequences are MNHNS and SASEGT. The CDR3 length is 14 residues. V was pared by 5 bases and J by 2 bases, with 6 bases of the junction left unmatched. CDR3 coding DNA: TGTGCCAGCAGTTCGGGACAGCCTCCCTACGAGCAGTACTTC. As protein: CASSSGQPPYEQYF.

The chain carries TRBV7-9 and TRBJ2-1; 7 nucleotides line up with TRBD1. This CDR3 region has 15 residues. Germline lookup yields CDR1 SEHNR and CDR2 FQNEAQ (reference sequence). Losses at the gene ends were 5 bases for V and 6 bases for J; bases not matched to a gene: 10. CDR3 amino acids: CASSPQGVYVNEQFF. The DNA for the CDR3 is TGTGCCAGCAGCCCCCAGGGGGTCTACGTCAATGAGCAGTTCTTC. The complete variable domain, with remaining parts taken from reference TRBV7-9 and TRBJ2-1, reads DTGVSQNPRHKITKRGQNVTFRCDPISEHNRLYWYRQTLGQGPEFLTYFQNEAQLEKSRLLSDRFSAERPKGSFSTLEIQRTEQGDSAMYLCASSPQGVYVNEQFFGPGTRLTVL.

V usage is TRBV6-5 and J usage is TRBJ2-2; no firm D call. The CDR3 totals 13 residues. Germline CDR1 and CDR2: MNHEY and SVGAGI. Between the trimmed V and J ends, which lost 8 bases and 4 bases, there was a span of 11 bases. In DNA form, the CDR3 reads TGTGCCAGCGCCGGCTCGGGCACCGGGGAGCTGTTTTTT. Its protein is CASAGSGTGELFF.

The V call is TRBV4-3, the J call TRBJ2-7; TRBD1 matches at 8 bases. The germline CDR1 and CDR2 sequences are LGHNA and YSLEER. Trimming removed 1 base from V and 3 bases from J; junction bases left unmatched: 5. This CDR3 is 15 amino acids long. The CDR3 nucleotides read TGCGCCAGCAGCCAAGGGCAGGGGGCAGTCTACGAGCAGTACTTC. As protein: CASSQGQGAVYEQYF.